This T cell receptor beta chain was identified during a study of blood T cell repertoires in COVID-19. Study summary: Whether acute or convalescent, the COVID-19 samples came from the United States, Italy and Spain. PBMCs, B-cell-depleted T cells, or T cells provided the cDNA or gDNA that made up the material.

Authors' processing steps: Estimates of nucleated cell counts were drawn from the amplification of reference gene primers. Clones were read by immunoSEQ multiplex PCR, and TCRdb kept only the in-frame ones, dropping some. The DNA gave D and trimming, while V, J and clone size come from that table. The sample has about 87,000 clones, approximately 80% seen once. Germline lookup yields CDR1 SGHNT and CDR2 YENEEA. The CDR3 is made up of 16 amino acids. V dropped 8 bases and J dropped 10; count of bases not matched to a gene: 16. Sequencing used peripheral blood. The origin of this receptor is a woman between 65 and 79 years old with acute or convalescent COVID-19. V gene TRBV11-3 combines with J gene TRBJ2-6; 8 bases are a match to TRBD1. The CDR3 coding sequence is TGTGCCAGCCAGGACAGGGAGACTCTGGGGCGGAACGTCCTGACTTTC. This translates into CASQDRETLGRNVLTF.